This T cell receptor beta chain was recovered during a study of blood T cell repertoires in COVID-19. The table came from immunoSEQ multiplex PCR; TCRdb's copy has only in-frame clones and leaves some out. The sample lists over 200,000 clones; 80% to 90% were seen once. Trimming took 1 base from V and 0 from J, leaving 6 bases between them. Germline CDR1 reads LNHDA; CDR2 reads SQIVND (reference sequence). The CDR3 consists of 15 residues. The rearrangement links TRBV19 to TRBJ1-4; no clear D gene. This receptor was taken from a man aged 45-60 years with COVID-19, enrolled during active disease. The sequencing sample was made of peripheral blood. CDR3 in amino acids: CASSIVTATNEKLFF. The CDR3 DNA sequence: TGTGCCAGTAGTATAGTCACAGCAACTAATGAAAAACTGTTTTTT. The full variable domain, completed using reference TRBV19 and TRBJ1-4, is DGGITQSPKYLFRKEGQNVTLSCEQNLNHDAMYWYRQDPGQGLRLIYYSQIVNDFQKGDIAEGYSVSREKKESFPLTVTSAQKNPTAFYLCASSIVTATNEKLFFGSGTQLSVL.